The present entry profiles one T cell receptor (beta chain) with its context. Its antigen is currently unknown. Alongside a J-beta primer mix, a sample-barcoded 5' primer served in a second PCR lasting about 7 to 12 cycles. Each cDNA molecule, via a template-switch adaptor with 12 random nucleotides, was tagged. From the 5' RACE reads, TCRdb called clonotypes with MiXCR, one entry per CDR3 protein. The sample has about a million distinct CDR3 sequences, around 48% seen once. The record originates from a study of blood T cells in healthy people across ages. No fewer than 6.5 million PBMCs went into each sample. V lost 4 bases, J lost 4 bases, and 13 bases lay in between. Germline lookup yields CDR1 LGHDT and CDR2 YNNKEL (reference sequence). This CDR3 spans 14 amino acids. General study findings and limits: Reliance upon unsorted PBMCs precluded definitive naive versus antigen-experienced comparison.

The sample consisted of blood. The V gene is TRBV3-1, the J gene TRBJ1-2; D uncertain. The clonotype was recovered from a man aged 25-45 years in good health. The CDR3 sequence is CASSPPDLAYGYTF. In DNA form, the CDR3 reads TGTGCCAGCAGCCCTCCGGACCTAGCCTATGGCTACACCTTC.